This T cell receptor (beta chain) was profiled in a study of cytomegalovirus exposure and HLA in healthy donors. Only in-frame clones appear in the TCRdb table, and some are missing; sequencing was by immunoSEQ multiplex PCR. The sample consists of more than 250,000 clones, roughly 89% of them appearing once. Whole-study findings and limits: In a later analysis, first-cohort TCR clusters were found to tend to co-occur in the 120 validation repertoires.

This clone was observed once. Antigen: not known. The CDR3 length is 17 residues. Germline V gives CDR1 LGHNA, CDR2 YSLEER. Trimming took 0 bases from V and 7 from J; bases not matched to a gene: 12. The clonotype originates from a woman younger than 30 in good health and CMV-seronegative. The rearrangement joins TRBV4-3 to TRBJ2-1; 7 nucleotides match TRBD1. Sequenced sample: PBMCs. The CDR3 sequence: CASSQDTRQGARNEQFF. DNA of the CDR3: TGCGCCAGCAGCCAAGATACCAGACAGGGAGCTCGGAATGAGCAGTTCTTC.